The sequence of this T cell receptor beta chain was determined in a study of blood T cell repertoires in COVID-19. Overall study: T cells, B-cell-depleted T cells, or PBMCs provided the cDNA or gDNA that served as material.

As originally analysed: Reference gene primer amplification yielded estimated nucleated cell counts. Measured with immunoSEQ multiplex PCR; TCRdb has only the in-frame clones, and not every one. The DNA gave D and trimming, while V, J and clone size come from that table. The table has 90,000 to 100,000 clones, 75% to 90% seen once. This TCR was recovered from a man older than 75 with acute or convalescent COVID-19. The sample comprised peripheral blood.

The CDR3 DNA sequence: TGTGCCAGCAGCTTGTCAGGGGGTGAGACCCAGTACTTC. Its translation: CASSLSGGETQYF. This sequence joins TRBV5-5 and TRBJ2-5; 7 bases map to TRBD1. The CDR3 spans 13 residues. J was trimmed by 5 bases and V by 1 base; bases with no gene match: 2. The germline CDR1 and CDR2 sequences are SGHKS and YYEKEE (reference sequence).